This TCR beta chain was captured by sequencing in a study of blood T cell repertoires in COVID-19. Overall study context: COVID-19 samples collected from the United States, Italy and Spain covered acute and convalescent phases. T cells, B-cell-depleted T cells, or PBMCs provided the cDNA or gDNA that served as material.

The authors' processing: Reference gene primer amplification yielded estimated nucleated cell counts. Sequenced by immunoSEQ multiplex PCR; TCRdb stores in-frame clones only, minus some. V and J calls and clone size come straight from that table; D and trimming were deduced from the DNA. The sample records just over 650,000 clones, more than 80% being singletons. Germline assignment: CDR1 SGHDN and CDR2 FVKESK. The J segment lost 8 bases and the V segment lost 4 bases, leaving 7 bases of the junction unmatched. The CDR3 has 15 residues. This TCR came from a woman aged 18-29 years with acute or convalescent COVID-19. Source material: peripheral blood. The V call is TRBV14, the J call TRBJ2-1, with 11 bases matching TRBD1. The CDR3 region is CASSPGQGAIDEQFF. The CDR3 DNA sequence: TGTGCCAGCAGCCCCGGACAGGGGGCGATCGATGAGCAGTTCTTC.